This T cell receptor beta chain originates from a study of identical twins. In this sample, this clonotype turned up many times. Its antigen is still unknown. The CDR3 consists of 15 residues. V was cut by 7 bases and J by 10 bases, with 22 bases left in between. Study findings and constraints: Cord blood beta clonotypes that were abundant carried fewer insertions, and memory repertoires showed no such trend. Invariant MAIT and iNKT cells may have partly biased zero-insertion analyses.

A universal primer site was added by template switching, and unique molecular identifiers were carried by the cDNA. TCRdb itself ran the 5' RACE reads through MiXCR, one entry per CDR3 protein. Counted here are 500,000 or so distinct CDR3 sequences, 14% occurring once; the ten biggest clones make up approximately 0.98%. The same specimen was also included in a second study, on yellow fever vaccine responses in identical twins. That source adds: Twins reportedly had a vaccine T cell response that seemed partly convergent, partly personalized.

Sequencing was performed on CD4+ T cells sorted from blood. The TCR originated in a woman aged 18-29 years in good health. This chain joins TRBV12-3 or TRBV12-4 and TRBJ2-2; D might be TRBD2 (7 bases). Written as DNA, the CDR3 is TGTGCCAGCACCCCGAGGGGGGGAAGATTCGCGGAGCTGTTTTTT. Protein sequence: CASTPRGGRFAELFF.